Below, 32 T cell receptor beta chains from the same sample are listed, as sequenced in a study of beta chain features in type 1 diabetes. Sequenced material consisted of expressed TCRB transcripts (all of the isolated RNA was reverse transcribed). Sequenced by immunoSEQ multiplex PCR; TCRdb stores in-frame clones only, minus some. The data contain hundreds of thousands of clones, approximately 30% of them singletons. Specimen: naive CD4+ T cells from blood. These receptors were collected from a man between 18 and 29 years old in good health.

J is TRBJ2-5 and V is TRBV9; tentative D call: TRBD2 (6 bases). CDR3 length: 14 amino acids. Trimming removed 2 bases from V and 4 bases from J, with 12 bases in between. The V gene's germline CDR1 is SGDLS and CDR2 YYNGEE. The CDR3 region has the DNA TGTGCCAGCAGCGTCTTACTAGCTTTAGAGACCCAGTACTTC. Amino acids: CASSVLLALETQYF.

The V gene is TRBV28, the J gene TRBJ2-5, with D possibly TRBD2 on 7 matching bases. The CDR3 spans 16 residues. Trimming left V 3 bases short and J 4 bases short, with 18 bases between. The germline CDR1 and CDR2 sequences are MDHEN and SYDVKM. The CDR3 sequence is CASSFTARRGGETQYF. CDR3 DNA sequence: TGTGCCAGCAGTTTTACCGCGAGGAGGGGGGGAGAGACCCAGTACTTC.

This clone was seen a handful of times. The J gene is TRBJ2-1, the V gene TRBV19; D is unclear. The CDR3 consists of 13 residues. The V gene lost 2 bases and the J gene lost 4 bases, with 6 bases spanning the gap. Germline CDR1 reads LNHDA; CDR2 reads SQIVND (reference sequence). CDR3: CASSINVYNEQFF. CDR3 coding DNA: TGTGCCAGTAGTATAAACGTATACAATGAGCAGTTCTTC.

The genes are TRBV7-9 and TRBJ2-3; 8 bases are shared with TRBD2. Germline lookup yields CDR1 SEHNR and CDR2 FQNEAQ (reference sequence). V lost 3 bases and J lost 6; bases outside the gene matches: 8. The CDR3 is made up of 15 amino acids. As DNA, the CDR3 is TGTGCCAGCAGCTTCCAAGTAGCGGGGTCGGATACGCAGTATTTT. Protein sequence: CASSFQVAGSDTQYF.

The table lists this clone with a few counts. V and J are TRBV14 and TRBJ2-3; no definite D call. Trimming took off 8 bases at V and 2 bases at J, with 5 bases between the two ends. Looked up from germline, CDR1 is SGHDN and CDR2 is FVKESK. The CDR3 consists of 11 residues. The CDR3 DNA sequence: TGTGCCAGCTCGTTCACAGATACGCAGTATTTT. It is translated as CASSFTDTQYF.

The V gene is TRBV7-2, the J gene TRBJ2-3, with 8 nucleotides matching TRBD2. Germline CDR1 SGHTA, CDR2 FQGNSA. The length of the CDR3 is 17 residues. V was pared by 1 base and J by 1 base, with 7 bases of the junction left unmatched. Written as DNA, the CDR3 is TGTGCCAGCAGCTTAGACCGAGCGGGAGCGCGCACAGATACGCAGTATTTT. Its translation is CASSLDRAGARTDTQYF.

V gene TRBV30 combines with J gene TRBJ2-2, with 8 bases identical to TRBD1. This CDR3 has 16 amino acids. With V trimmed by 2 bases and J by 1 base, 6 bases remained unmatched. Germline V gene sequence: CDR1 GTSNPN, CDR2 SVGIG (reference sequence). Here the CDR3 reads CAWSHRTGRNTGELFF. The CDR3 coding sequence is TGTGCCTGGAGTCACAGGACAGGGAGGAACACCGGGGAGCTGTTTTTT.

The chain couples TRBV7-2 to TRBJ2-7; possibly TRBD1 or TRBD2 for D (5 bases each). The CDR3 sequence is 14 residues long. V lost 1 base to trimming and J lost 2 bases, with 9 bases between them. The V gene's germline CDR1 is SGHTA and CDR2 FQGNSA. The CDR3 protein is CASSLVGGAYEQYF. The CDR3 bases are TGTGCCAGCAGCTTAGTTGGGGGAGCCTACGAGCAGTACTTC.

This chain links TRBV6-5 with TRBJ2-5; D is uncertain. Looked up from germline, CDR1 is MNHEY and CDR2 is SVGAGI. This CDR3 region has 10 residues. With 10 bases removed from V and 4 bases from J, the gap between germline ends came to 7 bases. This chain's CDR3 is CATGIETQYF. In nucleotides, the CDR3 is TGTGCCACCGGTATAGAGACCCAGTACTTC.

The chain has TRBV29-1 and TRBJ2-7, with D possibly called TRBD1 or TRBD2 (5 bases each). From germline, CDR1 is SQVTM and CDR2 ANQGSEA. V dropped 5 bases and J dropped 3 bases, with 17 bases sitting between them. There are 14 residues in the CDR3. CDR3 in DNA: TGCAGCGTTATCCGGGACCTCGACCACTACGAGCAGTACTTC. Amino acids: CSVIRDLDHYEQYF.

CDR3 residues: CASSLGWGYAYNEQFF. Written as DNA, the CDR3 is TGTGCCAGCAGCTTAGGCTGGGGGTACGCCTACAATGAGCAGTTCTTC. The J gene is TRBJ2-1, the V gene TRBV7-2; D is perhaps TRBD1 or TRBD2 (5 bases each). The CDR3 runs 16 residues. Trimming took 1 base from V and 2 from J, leaving 12 bases between them. Germline V gene lookup returns CDR1 SGHTA and CDR2 FQGNSA.

The chain links TRBV29-1 to TRBJ2-7; 7 bases line up with TRBD1. V dropped 7 bases and J dropped 4; count of bases not matched to a gene: 10. Germline values: CDR1 SQVTM, CDR2 ANQGSEA. CDR3 size: 13 residues. The DNA for the CDR3 is TGCAGCGCCTGGGACAGCCCGAGGTACGAGCAGTACTTC. Encoded protein: CSAWDSPRYEQYF.

This clone came up a few times. V is TRBV5-1 and J is TRBJ2-7; 7 bases match TRBD1. CDR3 length equals 15 residues. The V gene end was trimmed by 0 bases and the J gene end by 3 bases; junction bases not matched to a gene: 6. From germline, CDR1 is SGHRS and CDR2 YFSETQ. CDR3 coding DNA: TGCGCCAGCAGCTTGGCACAGGGGCAGAACTACGAGCAGTACTTC. Amino acids: CASSLAQGQNYEQYF.

The chain combines TRBV29-1 with TRBJ1-1; maybe TRBD1 (6 bases). V lost 7 bases and J 1 base, leaving 13 bases between the germline ends. Germline V gene lookup returns CDR1 SQVTM and CDR2 ANQGSEA. This CDR3 spans 13 amino acids. The CDR3 region has the DNA TGCAGCGGCATACAGGGAACGAACACTGAAGCTTTCTTT. Its translation: CSGIQGTNTEAFF.

This clone was seen more than once but under ten times. The genes are TRBV21-1 and TRBJ2-5; the table assigns TRBD2, which was not confirmed against the DNA. TRBV21-1 is a documented pseudogene. The CDR3 length is 17 residues. Here the CDR3 reads CASSKIELAAYQETQYF. The CDR3 nucleotides are TGTGCCAGCAGTAAGATCGAGCTAGCGGCTTACCAAGAGACCCAGTACTTC.

This clone occurred a few times. V is TRBV7-3 and J is TRBJ2-2; tentatively, D is TRBD2 (6 bases). V shed 2 bases and J shed 0 bases, with 10 bases lying between them. Germline CDR1 and CDR2: SGHTA and FQGTGA. The CDR3 has 16 amino acids. CDR3 sequence reads: CASSLQVAANTGELFF. CDR3 bases: TGTGCCAGCAGCTTACAAGTAGCGGCGAACACCGGGGAGCTGTTTTTT.

This clone was found a few times. The V and J genes are TRBV4-3 and TRBJ2-7, with 8 bases lining up with TRBD2. The germline gives CDR1 LGHNA, CDR2 YSLEER. J was trimmed by 0 bases and V by 0 bases; bases with no gene match: 4. This CDR3 spans 16 amino acids. CDR3 in DNA: TGCGCCAGCAGCCAAGATCTAGCGGGCTTCTCCTACGAGCAGTACTTC. Encoded protein: CASSQDLAGFSYEQYF.

This chain joins TRBV9 and TRBJ2-4; the match to TRBD1 covers 7 bases. The length of the CDR3 is 16 residues. Trimming removed 0 bases from V and 6 bases from J; junction bases left unmatched: 9. Per the germline V gene, CDR1 is SGDLS and CDR2 is YYNGEE. The CDR3 nucleotides read TGTGCCAGCAGCGTAGCTCTAGGGGGCCAGGGAAACATTCAGTACTTC. It specifies CASSVALGGQGNIQYF.

The chain carries TRBV5-4 and TRBJ1-1; D remains unclear. CDR1 and CDR2 from the germline V gene are SGHNT and YYREEE (reference sequence). V was cut by 1 base and J by 1 base, with 5 bases left in between. CDR3 length: 13 residues. CDR3 nucleotides: TGTGCCAGCAGCTTGCCAGGGAACACTGAAGCTTTCTTT. Residues: CASSLPGNTEAFF.

The chain carries TRBV7-2 and TRBJ2-1; 7 bases agree with TRBD2. The junction had 10 bases not matched to a gene; V was cut back by 5 bases and J by 9 bases. This CDR3 region has 14 residues. CDR1 and CDR2 from the germline V gene are SGHTA and FQGNSA. CDR3 coding DNA: TGTGCCAGCAGCCGCGCCGTAGGCGGGGGTGAGCAGTTCTTC. It specifies CASSRAVGGGEQFF.

This clone was recorded once. The chain joins TRBV28 to TRBJ2-1; 8 nucleotides agree with TRBD1. The CDR3 has 13 residues. J lost 6 bases, V lost 10 bases, and 8 bases had no gene match. Germline CDR1 is MDHEN and CDR2 is SYDVKM. The CDR3 coding sequence is TGTGCCATCACCCGGGACAGGCTCAATGAGCAGTTCTTC. It yields the protein CAITRDRLNEQFF. The full variable domain, with the rest looked up from reference TRBV28 and TRBJ2-1, is DVKVTQSSRYLVKRTGEKVFLECVQDMDHENMFWYRQDPGLGLRLIYFSYDVKMKEKGDIPEGYSVSREKKERFSLILESASTNQTSMYLCAITRDRLNEQFFGPGTRLTVL.

As for this clone: Different DNA sequences within this sample yield the same CDR3. This sequence joins TRBV29-1 and TRBJ2-7, with D hard to call. Germline V lookup: CDR1 SQVTM, CDR2 ANQGSEA. V lost 3 bases, J lost 0 bases, and 3 bases lay in between. The CDR3 is 11 residues long. Here the CDR3 DNA reads TGCAGCGTTGAGAGCTCCTACGAGCAGTACTTC. Translation gives CSVESSYEQYF.

The chain carries TRBV29-1 and TRBJ2-3; D is undetermined. The CDR3 is 17 residues long. Germline V CDR1 and CDR2: SQVTM, ANQGSEA. Trimming shortened V by 1 base and J by 0 bases, and 17 bases separated the two germline ends. CDR3 DNA: TGCAGCGTTGAAGTACTGCAGGAGAATCATAGCACAGATACGCAGTATTTT. Its translation: CSVEVLQENHSTDTQYF.

This clone occurred once. In the same sample, other DNA sequences code for this CDR3. The chain carries TRBV29-1 and TRBJ1-5; weak D call: TRBD1 (5 bases). Per the germline V gene, CDR1 is SQVTM and CDR2 is ANQGSEA. Trimming pared 7 bases from V and 1 base from J, leaving 11 bases between. CDR3 length: 13 residues. CDR3: CSARRDSNQPQHF. The CDR3 bases are TGCAGCGCACGCCGGGACAGCAATCAGCCCCAGCATTTT.

The chain employs TRBV27 and TRBJ2-7; D is perhaps TRBD2 (7 bases). V shed 5 bases and J shed 0 bases, with 20 bases lying between them. The CDR3 length is 17 residues. Germline CDR1 is MNHEY and CDR2 is SMNVEV (reference sequence). The CDR3 reads CASSGGPSGVSSYEQYF. The CDR3 region has the DNA TGTGCCAGCAGTGGGGGGCCTAGCGGAGTTAGCTCCTACGAGCAGTACTTC.

This chain connects TRBV30 to TRBJ2-5, with 7 positions matching TRBD1. With V trimmed by 5 bases and J by 4 bases, 7 bases remained unmatched. Per germline, CDR1 GTSNPN and CDR2 SVGIG (reference sequence). The length of the CDR3 is 13 residues. CDR3 DNA sequence: TGTGCCTGGTCAGGGGGAGTCGGAGAGACCCAGTACTTC. Translation: CAWSGGVGETQYF.

The gene calls are TRBV5-4 and TRBJ2-6, with TRBD2 as a possible D gene (5 bases). The CDR3 length is 20 residues. The germline V gene encodes CDR1 SGHNT and CDR2 YYREEE (reference sequence). V lost 2 bases to trimming and J lost 0 bases, with 21 bases between them. The DNA for the CDR3 is TGTGCCAGCAGCTTCGGGTTGCAGGCAGAGGGTACCTCTGGGGCCAACGTCCTGACTTTC. As protein: CASSFGLQAEGTSGANVLTF.

The CDR3 DNA is TGTGCCAGCAGTGAATTGAGGGACAGCTCCTACAATGAGCAGTTCTTC. It specifies CASSELRDSSYNEQFF. V is TRBV25-1 and J is TRBJ2-1, with 7 bases matching TRBD1. Trimming cost V 1 base and J 0 bases; bases outside gene matches: 3. This CDR3 is built from 16 residues. The germline CDR1 and CDR2 sequences are MGHDK and SYGVNS.

This chain uses TRBV5-6 with TRBJ2-1; 7 bases align to TRBD2. Trimming cost V 2 bases and J 5 bases; bases outside gene matches: 7. The CDR3 extends over 15 amino acids. Germline values: CDR1 SGHDT, CDR2 YYEEEE. This CDR3 is CASSLPPSGHNEQFF. CDR3 coding DNA: TGTGCCAGCAGCTTACCGCCTAGCGGACACAATGAGCAGTTCTTC.

V and J are TRBV11-2 and TRBJ2-5; no definite D call. The V gene lost 2 bases and the J gene lost 4 bases, with 11 bases spanning the gap. The CDR3 consists of 14 residues. CDR1 and CDR2 (germline): SGHAT, FQNNGV. DNA for the CDR3: TGTGCCAGCAGCTTAATCCCGGGTCCAGAGACCCAGTACTTC. It is translated as CASSLIPGPETQYF.

V and J are TRBV30 and TRBJ2-7, with 7 bases lining up with TRBD2. Germline CDR1 reads GTSNPN; CDR2 reads SVGIG (reference sequence). CDR3 length: 14 amino acids. After removal of 0 bases from V and 4 bases from J, the junction contained 6 bases not matched to a gene. CDR3: CAWSVLLGGYEQYF. The DNA of the CDR3 is TGTGCCTGGAGTGTACTTTTGGGAGGGTACGAGCAGTACTTC.

The chain is built from TRBV5-1 and TRBJ1-2; a weak D match, TRBD1 (5 bases). The CDR3 runs to 13 residues. CDR1 and CDR2 (germline): SGHRS, YFSETQ. The V end lost 1 base, the J end lost 8 bases, and 12 bases lay between the germline ends. Here the CDR3 reads CASSLPGISGYTF. The CDR3 coding sequence is TGCGCCAGCAGCTTGCCAGGGATCAGCGGCTACACCTTC.